This entry describes one TCR beta chain. The antigen remains unidentified. Repertoires were generated with immunoSEQ multiplex PCR, while TCRdb's copy carries only in-frame clones and drops some. The table shows under 130,000 clones, with around 91% occurring only once. Germline V gene lookup returns CDR1 MDHEN and CDR2 SYDVKM. The V end was cut by 5 bases, the J end by 9 bases, with 11 bases between. This CDR3 has 12 residues. These data are taken from a study of T cell responses to AZD1222 COVID-19 vaccine. Looking at the study overall: Pooled in the analysis were second doses at about 4 or about 12 weeks.

Overall study results and limits: Vaccine-associated CD4 TCRs ranged over spike, dominating at 160-218 and 743-854. Per reports, nearly half of all spike-specific TCRs target regions that are unmutated in variants.

The material was peripheral blood, obtained on day 0 of AZD1222 vaccination. This TCR was sampled from an adult in good health. The chain links TRBV28 to TRBJ1-3; D is unresolved. In DNA form, the CDR3 reads TGTGCCAGCAGTCTACCCGAGGGCACCATATATTTT. It encodes CASSLPEGTIYF.